This T cell receptor beta chain was retrieved from a study of blood T cells in healthy people across ages. Next came a second PCR, run for about 6 to 11 cycles, which used a sample-barcoded 5' primer along with a J-beta primer mix. One entry per CDR3 protein, called by TCRdb with MiXCR from the 5' RACE reads. The profile covers 750,000 to 950,000 distinct CDR3 sequences, with about a quarter appearing a single time and 2.5% to 3.5% taken by the ten largest. At least 6 million PBMCs were isolated per sample. This CDR3 has 12 residues. V was shortened by 0 bases and J by 9 bases, with 6 bases between the two germline ends. Germline-derived CDR1 and CDR2 are MGHRA and YSYEKL. This clonotype has a handful of counts. The same sample was also studied in work on T cells of mothers and their children.

The chain uses TRBV4-1 and TRBJ2-1; D unclear. This receptor was obtained from a boy between 5 and 17 years old in good health. Sequences were obtained from blood. The CDR3 reads CASSQDNGEQFF. CDR3 sequence (DNA): TGCGCCAGCAGCCAAGACAACGGTGAGCAGTTCTTC.